Below, 26 T cell receptor beta chains from the same sample are listed, as sequenced in a study of blood T cells in healthy people across ages. The second PCR ran roughly 6 to 11 cycles with a sample-barcoded 5' primer and J-beta primers. One entry per CDR3 protein results from TCRdb running MiXCR on the 5' RACE reads. The sample records about 1.4 million distinct CDR3 sequences, 45% to 70% being singletons. Sample: blood. The receptors here all came from a man in his late teens or twenties in good health.

The genes are TRBV6-2 or TRBV6-3 and TRBJ1-2; TRBD1 matches at 8 bases. The germline V gene encodes CDR1 MNHEY and CDR2 SVGEGT. This CDR3 region has 16 residues. Losses at the gene ends were 5 bases for V and 8 bases for J; bases not matched to a gene: 16. In nucleotides, the CDR3 is TGTGCCAGCAGTCAACTGACAGGGGTCGTTTCGGAAGGCTACACCTTC. It encodes CASSQLTGVVSEGYTF.

This clonotype was seen only a few times. V and J are TRBV5-1 and TRBJ1-1; D possibly corresponds to TRBD1 (5 bases). V lost 2 bases to trimming and J lost 3 bases, with 14 bases between them. Germline V CDR1 and CDR2: SGHRS, YFSETQ. The CDR3 runs 15 residues. The CDR3 here is CASSFIRGGDTEAFF. In DNA form, the CDR3 reads TGCGCCAGCAGCTTCATTCGGGGGGGAGACACTGAAGCTTTCTTT.

This clonotype was detected a few times. This chain joins TRBV4-1 and TRBJ2-7, with TRBD2 identical over 9 bases. J gave up 1 base and V 0 bases, and 10 bases lay outside the gene matches. Germline V gives CDR1 MGHRA, CDR2 YSYEKL. This CDR3 has 18 amino acids. In nucleotides, the CDR3 is TGCGCCAGCAGCCAAGATCCAACTAGCGGGCATGTTTCCTACGAGCAGTACTTC. The encoded protein is CASSQDPTSGHVSYEQYF.

Only a few counts were recorded for this clonotype. The genes are TRBV20-1 and TRBJ1-5, with D maybe TRBD1 (6 bases). Germline CDR1 reads DFQATT; CDR2 reads SNEGSKA (reference sequence). V lost 3 bases and J 5 bases, leaving 11 bases between the germline ends. There are 13 residues in the CDR3. The CDR3 DNA is TGCAGTGCTAGGGATCCAGGGGATCAGCCCCAGCATTTT. Its protein product is CSARDPGDQPQHF.

The chain couples TRBV6-5 to TRBJ2-1, with 10 bases that match TRBD2. Trimming removed 0 bases from V and 10 bases from J; junction bases left unmatched: 6. CDR3 length equals 15 residues. Germline values: CDR1 MNHEY, CDR2 SVGAGI. CDR3 DNA: TGTGCCAGCAGTTACTCGATAGCGGGAGGCGGGGAGCAGTTCTTC. It specifies CASSYSIAGGGEQFF.

The genes are TRBV6-1 and TRBJ1-5, with D perhaps TRBD1 (5 bases). The CDR3 is 15 amino acids. Germline loops: CDR1 MNHNS, CDR2 SASEGT. Trimming took off 4 bases at V and 6 bases at J, with 16 bases between the two ends. CDR3 nucleotide sequence: TGTGCCAGCAGTGTTACAGACCTCGGGGGTCAGCCCCAGCATTTT. This codes for CASSVTDLGGQPQHF.

The chain is built from TRBV18 and TRBJ2-6; TRBD1 or TRBD2 may be the D gene (5 bases each). Germline lookup yields CDR1 KGHSH and CDR2 LQKENI. The length of the CDR3 is 17 residues. Trimming took 3 bases from V and 1 from J, leaving 13 bases between them. The CDR3 nucleotides are TGTGCCAGCTCACCTTTACCAGAGGGGTCTGGGGCCAACGTCCTGACTTTC. Amino acid sequence: CASSPLPEGSGANVLTF.

CDR3: CASSLGGPLPLVETQYF. CDR3 nucleotides: TGTGCCAGCAGCTTAGGAGGGCCACTCCCCTTGGTAGAGACCCAGTACTTC. V gene TRBV7-2 combines with J gene TRBJ2-5, with D perhaps TRBD2 (5 bases). The CDR3 covers 17 residues. The V end lost 1 base, the J end lost 4 bases, and 19 bases lay between the germline ends. Germline V gives CDR1 SGHTA, CDR2 FQGNSA.

The chain is built from TRBV19 and TRBJ2-1, with 10 positions matching TRBD2. This CDR3 region has 14 residues. CDR1 is LNHDA, CDR2 SQIVND, per germline (reference sequence). J was trimmed by 10 bases and V by 9 bases; bases with no gene match: 12. CDR3 DNA sequence: TGTGCCAGCAGCAAGCGGGGGGGCGTGTACGAGCAGTTCTTC. This translates into CASSKRGGVYEQFF.

V and J are TRBV6-6 and TRBJ2-3; D gene unclear. V was pared by 0 bases and J by 6 bases, with 10 bases between. CDR1 is MNHNY and CDR2 is SVGAGI in the germline V gene (reference sequence). There are 14 residues in the CDR3. CDR3 sequence: CASSYSIFADTQYF. The CDR3, as DNA: TGTGCCAGCAGTTACTCGATCTTTGCGGATACGCAGTATTTT.

This chain joins TRBV20-1 and TRBJ2-3; 12 positions agree with TRBD2. The CDR3 runs to 15 residues. The V segment lost 4 bases and the J segment 2 bases; nucleotides outside the gene matches: 4. Germline V gene data show CDR1 as DFQATT and CDR2 as SNEGSKA (reference sequence). CDR3 sequence: CSATLAGGPTDTQYF. The CDR3, as DNA: TGCAGTGCTACACTAGCGGGGGGCCCCACAGATACGCAGTATTTT.

The chain combines TRBV24-1 with TRBJ2-5, with 9 bases fitting TRBD1. The ends lost 7 bases at V and 9 bases at J; junction bases unmatched: 8. CDR1 and CDR2 from the germline V gene are KGHDR and SFDVKD. CDR3 length: 13 residues. The CDR3, as DNA: TGTGCCACCAGGGGGACAGGGCTTACCCCCCAGTACTTC. Encoded protein: CATRGTGLTPQYF.

Remarks on this clonotype: The conserved phenylalanine or tryptophan is not found at the CDR3 terminus, so this likely reflects a read error. The DNA is left out, because the CDR3 cannot be placed on it with certainty; the CDR3 is given as TCRdb lists it. The chain uses TRBV5-4 and TRBJ2-3. Both ends counted, the CDR3 spans 16 residues. Per the germline V gene, CDR1 is SGHNT and CDR2 is YYREEE (reference sequence). CDR3 protein: CASSFRLAASTDTQYI.

V and J are TRBV11-2 and TRBJ1-4; D may be TRBD1 (5 bases). Germline V CDR1 and CDR2: SGHAT, FQNNGV. The CDR3 is made up of 15 amino acids. V shed 5 bases and J shed 6 bases, with 16 bases lying between them. Written as DNA, the CDR3 is TGTGCCAGCAGCCAAGATGTCGGAGGGGATGAAAAACTGTTTTTT. This translates into CASSQDVGGDEKLFF.

The table lists this clonotype with a few counts. The chain uses TRBV11-2 and TRBJ2-4; D possibly uses TRBD1 or TRBD2 (5 bases each). Trimming removed 5 bases from V and 6 bases from J, with 17 bases in between. The germline CDR1 and CDR2 sequences are SGHAT and FQNNGV. This CDR3 comprises 15 residues. In DNA, the CDR3 is TGTGCCAGCAGCGCTCTCCCGGGGCCCCTAAACATTCAGTACTTC. Protein: CASSALPGPLNIQYF.

V is TRBV28 and J is TRBJ2-5, with a possible D match to TRBD1 (5 bases). Trimming left V 2 bases short and J 5 bases short, with 15 bases between. CDR1 MDHEN and CDR2 SYDVKM come from the germline V gene. The length of the CDR3 is 15 residues. The CDR3, as DNA: TGTGCCAGCAGTTTAAGACAGACGTTCCTCGAGACCCAGTACTTC. It encodes CASSLRQTFLETQYF.

This clonotype was seen more than once but under ten times. The rearrangement uses TRBV4-1 and TRBJ2-1; D may be TRBD1 or TRBD2 (6 bases each). From germline, CDR1 is MGHRA and CDR2 YSYEKL. V lost 7 bases, J lost 3 bases, and 13 bases lay in between. The CDR3 is 14 amino acids. The CDR3 is CASNRGAGYNEQFF. The CDR3 DNA sequence: TGCGCCAGCAATAGGGGGGCAGGCTACAATGAGCAGTTCTTC.

In its sample, this clonotype was seen a few times. The CDR3 nucleotides are TGCGCCAGCAGCCTGACCGGGACAGGGGACTCCTACGAGCAGTACTTC. Amino acids: CASSLTGTGDSYEQYF. This sequence joins TRBV4-1 and TRBJ2-7, with 10 bases matching TRBD1. CDR1 MGHRA and CDR2 YSYEKL come from the germline V gene. V dropped 4 bases and J dropped 0; count of bases not matched to a gene: 6. This CDR3 is built from 16 residues.

V is TRBV4-1 and J is TRBJ1-4; D gene ambiguous. CDR3 length: 15 amino acids. Trimming took 5 bases from V and 0 from J, leaving 10 bases between them. Germline V gives CDR1 MGHRA, CDR2 YSYEKL. In nucleotides, the CDR3 is TGCGCCAGCAGCGAGTACGGAACAACTAATGAAAAACTGTTTTTT. Protein sequence: CASSEYGTTNEKLFF.

This clonotype appeared a few times. The chain employs TRBV7-6 and TRBJ2-7; D remains ambiguous. The V end was cut by 1 base, the J end by 4 bases, with 14 bases between. Germline values: CDR1 SGHVS, CDR2 FNYEAQ. The CDR3 extends over 15 amino acids. The CDR3 region is CASSLEARTGYEQYF. CDR3 bases: TGTGCCAGCAGCTTAGAGGCCAGGACCGGTTACGAGCAGTACTTC.

The gene calls are TRBV7-2 and TRBJ2-5; D is possibly TRBD1 (6 bases). With 5 bases removed from V and 4 bases from J, the gap between germline ends came to 20 bases. Germline assignment: CDR1 SGHTA and CDR2 FQGNSA. This CDR3 region has 16 residues. CDR3 DNA: TGTGCCAGCAGCCCACTCGGGACACTTATTGGAGAGACCCAGTACTTC. Translated: CASSPLGTLIGETQYF.

The rearrangement joins TRBV20-1 to TRBJ1-3, with 10 bases aligning to TRBD1. V lost 2 bases to trimming and J lost 4 bases; unmatched junction nucleotides: 5. Germline loops: CDR1 DFQATT, CDR2 SNEGSKA (reference sequence). This CDR3 is built from 15 residues. Here the CDR3 reads CSARSGDRGGNTIYF. The CDR3 nucleotides read TGCAGTGCTAGATCGGGGGACAGGGGAGGAAACACCATATATTTT.

The rearrangement links TRBV5-5 to TRBJ2-2; D call uncertain. CDR1 and CDR2 (germline): SGHKS, YYEKEE (reference sequence). This CDR3 is 15 amino acids long. V dropped 0 bases and J dropped 7 bases, with 13 bases sitting between them. This CDR3 is CASSLAYTGFGELFF. CDR3 DNA: TGTGCCAGCAGCTTGGCGTACACCGGGTTCGGGGAGCTGTTTTTT.

The chain is built from TRBV7-9 and TRBJ1-5, with D tentatively TRBD1 (5 bases). Trimming left V 4 bases short and J 7 bases short, with 11 bases between. From germline, CDR1 is SEHNR and CDR2 FQNEAQ (reference sequence). This CDR3 spans 13 amino acids. The CDR3: CASSWGVAQPQHF. The CDR3 DNA is TGTGCCAGCAGCTGGGGGGTGGCCCAGCCCCAGCATTTT.

This chain joins TRBV27 and TRBJ2-3; D unresolved. Looked up from germline, CDR1 is MNHEY and CDR2 is SMNVEV (reference sequence). Trimming took 5 bases from V and 2 from J, leaving 20 bases between them. This CDR3 is built from 17 residues. Here the CDR3 DNA reads TGTGCCAGCAGTCAACGGACCCCGGATTCCGACACAGATACGCAGTATTTT. Translating gives CASSQRTPDSDTDTQYF.

This clonotype was detected only a few times. The chain recombines TRBV2 with TRBJ2-1; D possibly matches TRBD1 or TRBD2 (5 bases each). Germline assignment: CDR1 SNHLY and CDR2 FYNNEI. The germline V and J ends were trimmed by 8 bases and 0 bases, with 14 bases remaining between them. This CDR3 has 15 amino acids. This CDR3 is CASLTIGASYNEQFF. CDR3 DNA sequence: TGTGCCAGCTTAACGATCGGGGCCTCCTACAATGAGCAGTTCTTC.